This T cell receptor (beta chain) was obtained from a study of blood T cell repertoires in COVID-19 (dated by TCRdb to 2020 to 2021). Context from the whole study: Collaborator samples came from the United States, Italy and Spain and covered acute and convalescent phases of COVID-19. The dataset comprised deeply sampled blood TCRbeta repertoires from subjects exposed to, actively infected with, or recovered from COVID-19. The repertoires were released in a freely available public database meant as a resource for research on the immune response to SARS-CoV-2. HLA class I and class II types, where available, came from metadata supplied by the sample provider rather than from assay-based typing. The samples were drawn from the first 160 participants of the ongoing ImmuneRACE study and from 1,254 subjects provided by 6 global collaborators. The material from the prospective study consisted of cDNA or gDNA derived from T cells, B-cell-depleted T cells, or PBMCs. Sample metadata almost always included a de-identified subject ID, COVID-19 status, age in years and sex. General conclusions and limits of the study: Clinical and demographic metadata were provided uncurated, with the amount varying by source and participant.

Participants in the prospective study were aged about 18 to 95 years, lived in 20 to 30 United States geographic areas, and enrolled through a virtual design. In the prospective study, cohorts were assigned on the basis of participant-reported clinical history obtained from a screening survey and a study questionnaire. Exposed participants had been in contact, within 2 weeks of entering the study, with a person who had a PCR-confirmed or clinician-diagnosed case of COVID-19. In the prospective study, mobile phlebotomists collected whole blood, serum and a nasopharyngeal or oropharyngeal swab from each participant. Additional blood draws and questionnaires over an approximately two-month period could optionally be provided by prospective study participants. Before DNA extraction, prospective study blood samples were shipped either frozen or at room temperature. To note about this clone: This clone's antigen is unknown. No quality values exist for individual bases; no much larger clone is one base distant.

TCRbeta CDR3 regions were amplified from genomic DNA by means of the immunoSEQ Assay, a bias-controlled multiplex PCR. The study's processing was this. Within the assay, amplification of reference gene primers was used to estimate how many nucleated cells each sample contained. To quantify the absolute abundance of each unique TCRbeta CDR3 rearrangement, sequence reads were collapsed and filtered. For each sample, productive Simpson clonality was calculated as the square root of Simpson's diversity index across productive rearrangements. TCRdb provides this immuneACCESS table in a form limited to in-frame rearrangements. Some clones are lacking; in checked studies, under half of them reflect an unresolved V gene, and why the rest are absent is not known. V, J and clone size derive from that table, while D and trimming were established from the DNA sequence. The sample yields about 160,000 clones; around 87% were counted once. The ten most abundant clones make up approximately 4.3% of the sample.

CDR1 is given as LNHDA and CDR2 as SQIVND, both from the germline V gene (reference sequence). Reading from cysteine to phenylalanine, the CDR3 counts 15 amino acids. The kept DNA is CDR3 alone, 45 bases in frame from the first base. The germline ends are 16 bases apart after V is trimmed by 3 bases and J by 5 bases. This TCR came from a middle-aged woman who had been exposed to COVID-19. The sequencing sample was made of PBMCs or T cells enriched from blood (not recorded which). The sequence links TRBV19 to TRBJ1-2; TRBD1 is perhaps the D gene, given 5 matching bases. DNA sequence: TGTGCCAGTAGTATTAGGGGCCCCTATGGATATGGCTACACCTTC. Its translation is CASSIRGPYGYGYTF.